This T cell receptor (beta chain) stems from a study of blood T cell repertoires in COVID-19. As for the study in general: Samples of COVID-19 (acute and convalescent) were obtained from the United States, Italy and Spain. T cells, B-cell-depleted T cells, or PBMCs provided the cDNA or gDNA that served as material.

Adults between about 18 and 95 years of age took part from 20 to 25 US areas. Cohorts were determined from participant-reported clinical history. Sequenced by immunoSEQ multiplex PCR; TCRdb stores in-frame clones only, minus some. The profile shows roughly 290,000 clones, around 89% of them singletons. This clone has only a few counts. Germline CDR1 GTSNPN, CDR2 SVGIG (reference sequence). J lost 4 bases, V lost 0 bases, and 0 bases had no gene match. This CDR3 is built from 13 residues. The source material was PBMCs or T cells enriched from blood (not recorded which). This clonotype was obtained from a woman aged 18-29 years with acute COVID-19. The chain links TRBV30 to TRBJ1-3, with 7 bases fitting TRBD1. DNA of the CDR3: TGTGCCTGGAGTGTGGGACAGGGAAACACCATATATTTT. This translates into CAWSVGQGNTIYF.